This is a list of T cell receptor beta chains from one sample in a study of cytomegalovirus exposure and HLA in healthy donors. Here immunoSEQ multiplex PCR was the method, and the copy in TCRdb shows in-frame clones only, minus some. The sample records roughly 150,000 clones, around 84% being singletons. The sample consisted of PBMCs. These receptors all stem from a young man in good health and CMV-seropositive. The CDR3 runs from the conserved cysteine through the conserved F or W. The order of the fields is D gene, clone size, J gene, V gene, CDR3 protein, CDR3 DNA. A D gene is named only where the DNA matches it firmly. The size field is filled for only some rows; it gives once, few, many or a size class.

-	-	TRBJ2-2	TRBV7-9	CASTGQLADLTGELFF	TGTGCCAGCACTGGACAATTAGCGGATCTAACCGGGGAGCTGTTTTTT
TRBD1	-	TRBJ2-5	TRBV7-2	CASSSTGGETQYF	TGTGCCAGCAGCTCGACAGGGGGGGAGACCCAGTACTTC
-	-	TRBJ2-3	TRBV11-2	CASSLGGTRTDTQYF	TGTGCCAGCAGCTTAGGAGGGACTCGCACAGATACGCAGTATTTT
TRBD1	-	TRBJ1-2	TRBV19	CASSLGERQGRGGGYTF	TGTGCCAGTAGTCTAGGGGAACGACAGGGGAGGGGAGGTGGCTACACCTTC
-	-	TRBJ1-1	TRBV6-6	CASTPPGATEAFF	TGTGCCAGCACGCCCCCCGGAGCCACTGAAGCTTTCTTT
-	-	TRBJ1-2	TRBV5-6	CASSLGVSGGFHGYTF	TGTGCCAGCAGCTTGGGTGTTTCGGGGGGCTTTCATGGCTACACCTTC
-	-	TRBJ1-2	TRBV25-1	CASSEFGRAVLEYTF	TGTGCCAGCAGTGAATTTGGGCGGGCAGTGTTAGAATACACCTTC
-	-	TRBJ2-1	TRBV11-3	CASSWLRGAYNEQFF	TGTGCCAGCAGCTGGCTACGCGGAGCGTACAATGAGCAGTTCTTC
TRBD2	-	TRBJ2-5	TRBV18	CASSAAGAETQYF	TGTGCCAGCTCAGCAGCGGGAGCTGAGACCCAGTACTTC
-	-	TRBJ1-1	TRBV11-3	CASSLSPRTEAFF	TGTGCCAGCAGCTTATCTCCGAGAACTGAAGCTTTCTTT
-	-	TRBJ2-5	TRBV7-2	CASSFMPGRQETQYF	TGTGCCAGCAGCTTTATGCCAGGGAGGCAAGAGACCCAGTACTTC
TRBD2	-	TRBJ2-1	TRBV30	CAWSGLAGGPSSYNEQFF	TGTGCCTGGAGTGGTCTGGCGGGAGGGCCGAGCTCCTACAATGAGCAGTTCTTC
-	few	TRBJ1-5	TRBV7-9	CASSLSQGYQPQHF	TGTGCCAGCAGCTTATCACAGGGTTATCAGCCCCAGCATTTT
-	-	TRBJ1-1	TRBV29-1	CSVDTGLNTEAFF	TGCAGCGTTGATACAGGGCTGAACACTGAAGCTTTCTTT
-	once	TRBJ2-1	TRBV19	CASSLRSQLTSSYNEQFF	TGTGCCAGTAGTCTGAGGAGTCAATTGACGAGCTCCTACAATGAGCAGTTCTTC
-	few	TRBJ2-3	TRBV7-7	CASSSKSADTQYF	TGTGCTAGCAGCTCCAAGTCGGCAGATACGCAGTATTTT
-	-	TRBJ2-3	TRBV6-6	CASVEHSTDTQYF	TGTGCCAGCGTTGAACATAGCACAGATACGCAGTATTTT
-	-	TRBJ2-3	TRBV7-3	CASSFGSGLFTDTQYF	TGTGCCAGCAGCTTCGGTTCTGGACTATTCACAGATACGCAGTATTTT
TRBD1	-	TRBJ2-7	TRBV15	CATSRDPQGALLVEQYF	TGTGCCACCAGCAGAGACCCCCAGGGGGCGCTTTTGGTCGAGCAGTACTTC
TRBD2	-	TRBJ2-1	TRBV5-4	CASSFKAGFNEQFF	TGTGCCAGCAGCTTTAAAGCGGGATTCAATGAGCAGTTCTTC
-	-	TRBJ2-3	TRBV2	CASSEISSTDTQYF	TGTGCCAGCAGTGAAATTTCTAGCACAGATACGCAGTATTTT
TRBD1	-	TRBJ1-1	TRBV6-5	CASSYLGQATEAFF	TGTGCCAGCAGTTACTTAGGACAGGCTACTGAAGCTTTCTTT
-	few	TRBJ1-5	TRBV6-6	CASSYPRTVSNQPQHF	TGTGCCAGCAGTTATCCGCGGACAGTTTCTAATCAGCCCCAGCATTTT
TRBD1	-	TRBJ1-1	TRBV7-2	CASSLSKGQVPAFF	TGTGCCAGCAGCTTATCGAAGGGACAGGTACCTGCTTTCTTT
TRBD1	-	TRBJ2-7	TRBV7-9	CASSSGQILPYEQYF	TGTGCCAGCAGCTCGGGACAGATCCTCCCCTACGAGCAGTACTTC
-	few	TRBJ1-1	TRBV30	CAWIQGRMNTEAFF	TGTGCCTGGATTCAGGGGAGAATGAACACTGAAGCTTTCTTT
TRBD2	-	TRBJ2-1	TRBV5-4	CASSLGLEKQFF	TGTGCCAGCAGCCTCGGACTAGAAAAGCAGTTCTTC
TRBD1	-	TRBJ1-6	TRBV27	CASSSQGVVTYNSPLHF	TGTGCCAGCAGTTCACAGGGGGTTGTTACCTATAATTCACCCCTCCACTTT
-	-	TRBJ2-5	TRBV30	CAWGGDSGETQYF	TGTGCCTGGGGGGGCGACAGTGGAGAGACCCAGTACTTC
-	few	TRBJ2-6	TRBV7-3	CASSFAGAGANVLTF	TGTGCCAGCAGCTTTGCCGGGGCTGGGGCCAACGTCCTGACTTTC
TRBD2	-	TRBJ2-1	TRBV25-1	CASSIFGASGANEQFF	TGTGCCAGCAGCATATTTGGGGCTAGCGGGGCAAATGAGCAGTTCTTC
-	-	TRBJ1-5	TRBV27	CASSFGRNQPQHF	TGTGCCAGCAGTTTCGGTAGAAATCAGCCCCAGCATTTT
-	few	TRBJ2-1	TRBV9	CASSVAGALYNEQFF	TGTGCCAGCAGCGTAGCGGGAGCACTTTACAATGAGCAGTTCTTC